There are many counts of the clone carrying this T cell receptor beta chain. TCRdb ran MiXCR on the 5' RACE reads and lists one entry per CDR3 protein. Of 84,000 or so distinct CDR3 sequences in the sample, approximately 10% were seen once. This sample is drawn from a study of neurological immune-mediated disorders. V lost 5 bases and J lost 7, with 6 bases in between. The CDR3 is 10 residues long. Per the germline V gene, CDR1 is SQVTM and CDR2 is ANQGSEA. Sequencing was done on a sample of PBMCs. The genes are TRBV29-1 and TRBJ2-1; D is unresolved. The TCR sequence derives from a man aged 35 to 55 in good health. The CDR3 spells CSVSRNEQFF. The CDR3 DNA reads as TGCAGCGTTAGTCGGAATGAGCAGTTCTTC.